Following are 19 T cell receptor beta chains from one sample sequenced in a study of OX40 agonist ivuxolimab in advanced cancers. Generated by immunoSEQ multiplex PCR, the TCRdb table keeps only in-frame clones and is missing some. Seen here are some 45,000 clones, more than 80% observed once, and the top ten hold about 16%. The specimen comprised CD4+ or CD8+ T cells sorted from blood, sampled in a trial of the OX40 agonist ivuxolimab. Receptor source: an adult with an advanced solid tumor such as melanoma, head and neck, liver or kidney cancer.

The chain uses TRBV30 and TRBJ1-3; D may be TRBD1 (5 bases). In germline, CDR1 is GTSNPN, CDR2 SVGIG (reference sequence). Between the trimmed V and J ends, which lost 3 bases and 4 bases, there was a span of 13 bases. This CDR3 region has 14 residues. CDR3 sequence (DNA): TGTGCCTGGAGCGCTGGGGCGCCGGGAAACACCATATATTTT. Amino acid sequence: CAWSAGAPGNTIYF.

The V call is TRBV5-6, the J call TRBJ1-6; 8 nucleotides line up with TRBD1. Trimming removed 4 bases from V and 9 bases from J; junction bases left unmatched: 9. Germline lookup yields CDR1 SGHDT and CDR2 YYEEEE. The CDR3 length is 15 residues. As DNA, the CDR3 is TGTGCCAGCAGCGCAGCAGGGGGCGCGGGTTCACCCCTCCACTTT. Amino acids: CASSAAGGAGSPLHF.

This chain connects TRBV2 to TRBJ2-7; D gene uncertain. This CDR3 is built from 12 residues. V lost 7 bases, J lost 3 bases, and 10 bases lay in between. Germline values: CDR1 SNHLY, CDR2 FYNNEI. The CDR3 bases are TGTGCCAGCAAGGGCAGAATCTACGAGCAGTACTTC. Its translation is CASKGRIYEQYF. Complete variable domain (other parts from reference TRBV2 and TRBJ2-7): EPEVTQTPSHQVTQMGQEVILRCVPISNHLYFYWYRQILGQKVEFLVSFYNNEISEKSEIFDDQFSVERPDGSNFTLKIRSTKLEDSAMYFCASKGRIYEQYFGPGTRLTVT.

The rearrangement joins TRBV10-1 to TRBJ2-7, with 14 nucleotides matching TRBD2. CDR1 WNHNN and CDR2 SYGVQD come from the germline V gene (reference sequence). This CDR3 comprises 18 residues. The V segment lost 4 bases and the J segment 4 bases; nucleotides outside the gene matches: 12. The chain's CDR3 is CASSGPTSGGELEYEQYF. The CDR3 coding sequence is TGCGCCAGCAGTGGACCGACTAGCGGGGGGGAATTGGAATACGAGCAGTACTTC.

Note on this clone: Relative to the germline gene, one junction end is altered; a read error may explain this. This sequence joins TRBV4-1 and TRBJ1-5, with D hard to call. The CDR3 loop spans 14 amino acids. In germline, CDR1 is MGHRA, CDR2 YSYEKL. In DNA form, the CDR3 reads TGCACCAGCAGCCAAGATCGACGCAATCAGCCCCAGCATTTT. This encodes CTSSQDRRNQPQHF.

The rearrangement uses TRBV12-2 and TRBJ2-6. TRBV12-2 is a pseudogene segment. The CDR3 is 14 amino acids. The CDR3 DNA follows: TGTGCAAGTCGCTCATACTCTGGGGCCAACGTCCTGACTTTC. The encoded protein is CASRSYSGANVLTF.

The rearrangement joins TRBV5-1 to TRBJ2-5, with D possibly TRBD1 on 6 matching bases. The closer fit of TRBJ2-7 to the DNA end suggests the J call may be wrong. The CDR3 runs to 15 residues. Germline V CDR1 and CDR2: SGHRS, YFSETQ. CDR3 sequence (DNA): TGCGCCAGCAGCTTGGGTCCAGGGGCCCCCTACGAGCAGTACTTC. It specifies CASSLGPGAPYEQYF.

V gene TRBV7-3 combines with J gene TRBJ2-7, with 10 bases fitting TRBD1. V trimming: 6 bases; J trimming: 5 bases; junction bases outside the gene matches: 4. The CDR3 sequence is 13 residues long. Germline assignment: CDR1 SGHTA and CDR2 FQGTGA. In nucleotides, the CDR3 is TGTGCCAGCAGTCGGGACAGGGGTAACGAGCAGTACTTC. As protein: CASSRDRGNEQYF.

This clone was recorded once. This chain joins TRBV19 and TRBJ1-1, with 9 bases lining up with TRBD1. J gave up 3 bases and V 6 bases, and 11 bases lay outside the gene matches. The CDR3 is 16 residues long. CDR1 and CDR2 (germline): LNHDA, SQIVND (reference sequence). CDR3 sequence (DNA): TGTGCCAGTAGGCCTGGACAGGGGTGGGGGGACACTGAAGCTTTCTTT. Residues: CASRPGQGWGDTEAFF.

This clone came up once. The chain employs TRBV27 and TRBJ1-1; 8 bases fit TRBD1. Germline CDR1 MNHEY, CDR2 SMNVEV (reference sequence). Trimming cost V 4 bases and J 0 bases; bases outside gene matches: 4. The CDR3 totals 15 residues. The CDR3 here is CASSYTTGVNTEAFF. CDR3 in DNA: TGTGCCAGCAGTTACACGACAGGGGTGAACACTGAAGCTTTCTTT.

The CDR3 region is CASSQDRARSSYEQYF. DNA of the CDR3: TGCGCCAGCAGCCAAGATCGGGCGAGGAGCTCCTACGAGCAGTACTTC. The V and J genes are TRBV4-1 and TRBJ2-7; D remains ambiguous. Germline CDR1 MGHRA, CDR2 YSYEKL. V lost 0 bases, J lost 0 bases, and 12 bases lay in between. This CDR3 contains 16 residues.

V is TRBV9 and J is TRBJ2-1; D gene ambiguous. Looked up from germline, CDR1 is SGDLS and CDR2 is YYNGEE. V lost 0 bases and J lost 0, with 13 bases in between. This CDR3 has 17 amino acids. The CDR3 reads CASSVARTQYSYNEQFF. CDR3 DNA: TGTGCCAGCAGCGTAGCTAGAACTCAATACTCCTACAATGAGCAGTTCTTC.

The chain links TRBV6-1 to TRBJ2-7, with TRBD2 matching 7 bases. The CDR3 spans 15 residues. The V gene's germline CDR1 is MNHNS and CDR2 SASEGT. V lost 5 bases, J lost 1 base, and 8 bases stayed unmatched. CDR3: CASSPLGGDSYEQYF. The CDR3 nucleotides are TGTGCCAGCAGTCCCTTGGGAGGGGATTCCTACGAGCAGTACTTC.

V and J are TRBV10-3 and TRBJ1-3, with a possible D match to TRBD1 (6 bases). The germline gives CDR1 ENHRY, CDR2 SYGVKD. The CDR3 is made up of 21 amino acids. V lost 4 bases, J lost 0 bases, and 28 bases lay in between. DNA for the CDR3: TGTGCCATCAGTGCCACCACGACAGGTCAATCGTCGGCAAGCTCTGGAAACACCATATATTTT. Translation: CAISATTTGQSSASSGNTIYF.

DNA for the CDR3: TGTGCCTGGGGACTAGCGGGTTGGAACGGGGAGCTGTTTTTT. Translation gives CAWGLAGWNGELFF. The chain recombines TRBV30 with TRBJ2-2; 11 positions match TRBD2. The V gene's germline CDR1 is GTSNPN and CDR2 SVGIG (reference sequence). V was clipped by 5 bases and J by 7 bases; unmatched bases: 6. This CDR3 has 14 residues.

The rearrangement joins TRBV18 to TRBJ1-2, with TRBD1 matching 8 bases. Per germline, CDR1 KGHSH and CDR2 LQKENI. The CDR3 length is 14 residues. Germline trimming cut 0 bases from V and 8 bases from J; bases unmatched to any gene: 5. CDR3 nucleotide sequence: TGTGCCAGCTCACCACCTGTGGGGACAGGAGGCTACACCTTC. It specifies CASSPPVGTGGYTF.

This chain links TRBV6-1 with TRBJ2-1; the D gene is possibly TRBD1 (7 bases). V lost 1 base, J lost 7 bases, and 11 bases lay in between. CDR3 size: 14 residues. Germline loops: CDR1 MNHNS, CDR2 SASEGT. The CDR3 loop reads CASSEGRGLNEQFF. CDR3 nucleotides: TGTGCCAGCAGTGAAGGGAGGGGGCTGAATGAGCAGTTCTTC.

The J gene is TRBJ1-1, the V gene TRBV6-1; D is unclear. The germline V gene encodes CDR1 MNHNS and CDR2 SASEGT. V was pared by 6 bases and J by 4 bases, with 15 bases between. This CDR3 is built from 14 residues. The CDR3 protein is CASSPREWGTEAFF. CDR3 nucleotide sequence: TGTGCCAGCAGCCCCCGGGAGTGGGGCACTGAAGCTTTCTTT.

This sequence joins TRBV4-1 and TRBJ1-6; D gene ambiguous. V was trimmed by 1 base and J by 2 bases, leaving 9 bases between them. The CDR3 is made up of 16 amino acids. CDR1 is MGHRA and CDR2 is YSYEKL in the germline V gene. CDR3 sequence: CASSQGLAPYNSPLHF. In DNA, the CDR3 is TGCGCCAGCAGCCAAGGTCTCGCACCCTATAATTCACCCCTCCACTTT.